Below, 5 T cell receptor beta chains from the same sample are listed, as sequenced in a study of blood T cell repertoires in COVID-19 (dated by TCRdb to between 2020 and 2021). The library was prepared using the immunoSEQ multiplex PCR assay. Sourced from immuneACCESS, this table was stored by TCRdb with only in-frame sequences that have V and J called. A share of the clones is absent; for the studies checked, an unresolved V gene accounts for under half, and the remainder has no known explanation. The sample records over 250,000 clones, roughly 90% of which are singletons. The ten largest clones take up approximately 2.2% of the sample. Sequencing input: peripheral blood. Receptor source: a man aged 45-65 years with acute or convalescent COVID-19.

The rearrangement uses TRBV27 and TRBJ1-2; 8 positions match TRBD1. CDR1 and CDR2 from the germline V gene are MNHEY and SMNVEV (reference sequence). This CDR3 spans 13 amino acids. Unmatched junction bases numbered 7, after V lost 5 bases and J lost 8 bases. As DNA, the CDR3 is TGTGCCAGCAGTATGCAGGGGGCTTGGGGCTACACCTTC. It encodes CASSMQGAWGYTF.

V is TRBV29-1 and J is TRBJ2-5; 9 bases fit TRBD1. Germline lookup yields CDR1 SQVTM and CDR2 ANQGSEA. V shed 7 bases, J shed 5 bases, and the junction held 8 bases outside the gene matches. The CDR3 is 13 residues long. The CDR3: CSGRQGVGETQYF. Written as DNA, the CDR3 is TGCAGCGGCAGACAGGGGGTCGGTGAGACCCAGTACTTC.

The genes are TRBV5-8 and TRBJ2-3, with a tentative D call TRBD2 (5 bases). The germline V gene encodes CDR1 SGHTS and CDR2 YDEGEE. Trimming left V 2 bases short and J 0 bases short, with 13 bases between. The CDR3 has 16 residues. This CDR3 reads CASSLLGGTSTDTQYF. The DNA of the CDR3 is TGTGCCAGCAGCTTACTAGGTGGAACTAGCACAGATACGCAGTATTTT.

The chain has TRBV11-2 and TRBJ2-7, with 10 positions matching TRBD1. Germline trimming cut 5 bases from V and 6 bases from J; bases unmatched to any gene: 10. The CDR3 extends over 15 amino acids. In germline, CDR1 is SGHAT, CDR2 FQNNGV. The DNA for the CDR3 is TGTGCCAGCAGCCCGGGACAGGGGCGGCTAGTCGAGCAGTACTTC. Its protein is CASSPGQGRLVEQYF.

The chain links TRBV6-5 to TRBJ2-7; 8 bases align to TRBD2. Trimming removed 4 bases from V and 2 bases from J; junction bases left unmatched: 4. Germline V gives CDR1 MNHEY, CDR2 SVGAGI. The CDR3 runs 14 residues. For the CDR3, the DNA is TGTGCCAGCAGTTTCACTAGCGGACCCTACGAGCAGTACTTC. Translated, it gives CASSFTSGPYEQYF.